A selection of T cell receptor beta chains follows, all from one sample in a study of T cell responses to AZD1222 COVID-19 vaccine. The method was immunoSEQ multiplex PCR; TCRdb's version includes in-frame clones alone and lacks a portion of them. The table has 100,000 to 150,000 clones, under 95% seen once; the top ten hold around 1%. Here the sequenced sample was peripheral blood, taken 28 days after the second AZD1222 dose. The receptors originated from an adult who received the AZD1222 COVID-19 vaccine. The CDR3 runs from the conserved cysteine through the conserved F or W. The order of the fields is D gene, clone size, V gene, CDR3 protein. A D gene is named only where the DNA matches it firmly. Not all rows give a size; the values are once, few, many and, for expanded clones, a class.

d_gene: NA; abundance: NA; v_gene: TRBV3-1/TRBV3-2; CDR3aa: CASSQGMNTGELFF
d_gene: TRBD1; abundance: NA; v_gene: TRBV28; CDR3aa: CASNPPGQGEAFF
d_gene: TRBD1; abundance: NA; v_gene: TRBV5-1; CDR3aa: CASRTGTAYNSPLHF
d_gene: NA; abundance: NA; v_gene: TRBV14; CDR3aa: CASSLGWGLTYNEQFF
d_gene: NA; abundance: NA; v_gene: TRBV28; CDR3aa: CASSFSTGHGYTF
d_gene: NA; abundance: NA; v_gene: TRBV19; CDR3aa: CASRLKLVSQGNSPLHF
d_gene: NA; abundance: NA; v_gene: TRBV24-1; CDR3aa: CATSDPPTDTQYF
d_gene: NA; abundance: once; v_gene: TRBV5-1; CDR3aa: CASSLEISYEQYF
d_gene: TRBD1; abundance: NA; v_gene: TRBV7-8; CDR3aa: CASSPPRAGGNTIYF
d_gene: NA; abundance: once; v_gene: TRBV18; CDR3aa: CASSPWDGQIYGYTF
d_gene: NA; abundance: NA; v_gene: TRBV5-1; CDR3aa: CASSPPEGATQYF
d_gene: TRBD1; abundance: NA; v_gene: TRBV5-1; CDR3aa: CASSLIGTGTYEQYF
d_gene: NA; abundance: NA; v_gene: TRBV11-3; CDR3aa: CASSSSRGTSRELFF
d_gene: NA; abundance: NA; v_gene: TRBV10-3; CDR3aa: CAISKTLTNTEAFF
d_gene: TRBD1; abundance: NA; v_gene: TRBV29-1; CDR3aa: CSVRTGGETQYF
d_gene: NA; abundance: NA; v_gene: TRBV5-1; CDR3aa: CASSLDPSGTRDTQYF
d_gene: TRBD1; abundance: NA; v_gene: TRBV5-1; CDR3aa: CASRKGQGFQETQYF
d_gene: NA; abundance: NA; v_gene: TRBV9; CDR3aa: CASSPQGLGGELFF
d_gene: TRBD1; abundance: NA; v_gene: TRBV11-3; CDR3aa: CASSSGTGGEAFF
d_gene: TRBD1; abundance: NA; v_gene: TRBV18; CDR3aa: CASSPSGGAGELFF
d_gene: NA; abundance: NA; v_gene: TRBV7-2; CDR3aa: CASSLGLARSYEQYF
d_gene: NA; abundance: NA; v_gene: TRBV28; CDR3aa: CASSSQGRIGHQPQHF
d_gene: NA; abundance: NA; v_gene: TRBV2; CDR3aa: CASSVTLQSPIYF
d_gene: TRBD2; abundance: NA; v_gene: TRBV5-1; CDR3aa: CASSFSGNPYNEQFF
d_gene: NA; abundance: NA; v_gene: TRBV6-1; CDR3aa: CASSEVTGGETQYF
d_gene: NA; abundance: NA; v_gene: TRBV30; CDR3aa: CAWSVPGAYNSPLHF
d_gene: NA; abundance: NA; v_gene: TRBV2; CDR3aa: CAEGGNTGELFF
d_gene: TRBD1; abundance: NA; v_gene: TRBV5-4; CDR3aa: CASSAWTGGITEAFF
d_gene: NA; abundance: NA; v_gene: TRBV12-5; CDR3aa: CASGPGRSYNEQFF
d_gene: NA; abundance: NA; v_gene: TRBV18; CDR3aa: CASSPFTNEKLFF
d_gene: TRBD2; abundance: NA; v_gene: TRBV28; CDR3aa: CASVSGTSGYNEQFF
d_gene: NA; abundance: NA; v_gene: TRBV10-3; CDR3aa: CAISGNQETQYF
d_gene: TRBD1; abundance: NA; v_gene: TRBV27; CDR3aa: CASSLSGQGQGGYTF
d_gene: TRBD1; abundance: NA; v_gene: TRBV5-1; CDR3aa: CASSFGDRGLFYEQYF
d_gene: TRBD1; abundance: NA; v_gene: TRBV5-4; CDR3aa: CASSRTGTNYGYTF
d_gene: TRBD1; abundance: NA; v_gene: TRBV5-1; CDR3aa: CASSLRLDRLVTEAFF
d_gene: TRBD2; abundance: NA; v_gene: TRBV6-2/TRBV6-3; CDR3aa: CASSPFSFRLARETQYF
d_gene: NA; abundance: NA; v_gene: TRBV6-4; CDR3aa: CASIQRGPGYTF
d_gene: NA; abundance: NA; v_gene: TRBV2; CDR3aa: CASSDEKLFF